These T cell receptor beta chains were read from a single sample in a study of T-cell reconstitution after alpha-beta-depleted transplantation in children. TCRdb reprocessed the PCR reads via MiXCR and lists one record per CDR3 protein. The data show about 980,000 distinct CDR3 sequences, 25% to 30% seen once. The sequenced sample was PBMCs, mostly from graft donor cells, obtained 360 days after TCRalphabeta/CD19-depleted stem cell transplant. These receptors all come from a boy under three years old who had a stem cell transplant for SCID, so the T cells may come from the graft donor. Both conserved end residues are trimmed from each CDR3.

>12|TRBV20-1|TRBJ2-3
SARRRSVTDTQY
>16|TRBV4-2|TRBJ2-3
ASSQDIGTSGGTDTQY
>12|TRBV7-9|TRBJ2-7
ASSLTGVVREQY
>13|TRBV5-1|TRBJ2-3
ASSPGTPSTDTQY
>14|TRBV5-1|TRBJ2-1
ASSRTGTGSYNEQF
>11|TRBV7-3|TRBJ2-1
ASSVWGGREQF
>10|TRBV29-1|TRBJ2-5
SVKQGQETQY
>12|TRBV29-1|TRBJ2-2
SVRQGRDTGELF
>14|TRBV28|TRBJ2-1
ASTLMGVGTYNEQF
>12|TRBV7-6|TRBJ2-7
ASSVAGLWNEQY
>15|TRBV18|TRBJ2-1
ASSPPGLAGNYNEQF
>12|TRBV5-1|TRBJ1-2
ASSLKKRDYGYT
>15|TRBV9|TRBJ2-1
ASSVDLGLSSYNEQF
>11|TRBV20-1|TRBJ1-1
SARGRYVLEAF
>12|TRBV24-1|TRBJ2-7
ATSDPRTGSEQY
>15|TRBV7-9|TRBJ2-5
ASSFMVSADHQETQY
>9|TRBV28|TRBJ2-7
ASQDDYEQY
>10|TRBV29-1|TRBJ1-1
SAERGWAEAF
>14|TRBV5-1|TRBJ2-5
ASSQTRTGGKETQY
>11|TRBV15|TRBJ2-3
ATSRDYPAAQY
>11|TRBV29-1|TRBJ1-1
SVSQGPMTEAF
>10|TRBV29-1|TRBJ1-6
SVGGTDSPLH
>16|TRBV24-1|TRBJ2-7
ATSDSFSDRGYSYEQY
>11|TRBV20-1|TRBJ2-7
SASRSPSYEQY
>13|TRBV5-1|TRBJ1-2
ASSLGRREGGGYT
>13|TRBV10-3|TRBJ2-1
AISELGGSYNEQF
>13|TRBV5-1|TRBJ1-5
ASSSTGGSNQPQH
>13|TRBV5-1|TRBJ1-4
ASSFLEGRSEKLF